The rows below give T cell receptor beta chains drawn from one sample of a study of shared clonotypes between healthy human individuals. Using immunoSEQ multiplex PCR, the repertoire was profiled, and TCRdb retains in-frame clones only, with some absent. The sample shows approximately 500,000 clones, 96% of them seen only once. The source material was naive CD4+ T cells sorted from blood. These receptor sequences come from a woman aged 25 to 39 in good health. Each CDR3 is given with its conserved first and last residue. The D gene is left open where the match is weak. A clone size is listed for some rows: how often the clone was seen (once, few, many), or a class if it is expanded.

TRBJ1-5,TRBV4-1,-,-,TGCGCCAGCAGCCAAGGTTGGTCAGGGAAACAGCCCCAGCATTTT,CASSQGWSGKQPQHF
TRBJ2-5,TRBV29-1,-,TRBD2,TGCAGCGTCGAAGGGGAGGGAGGGCTCCAAGAGACCCAGTACTTC,CSVEGEGGLQETQYF
TRBJ1-5,TRBV7-9,-,-,TGTGCCAGCAGCCTAAGGGAGAAGCCCCAGCATTTT,CASSLREKPQHF
TRBJ2-2,TRBV19,-,-,TGTGCCAGTAGAGATCAGGGGATTTTTACCGGGGAGCTGTTTTTT,CASRDQGIFTGELFF
TRBJ2-7,TRBV18,-,-,TGTGCCAGCTCCCTAAACCGCGGCGAGCAGTACTTC,CASSLNRGEQYF
TRBJ1-3,TRBV28,-,-,TGTGCCAGTAGGGACCCCTCCCGTGCCTTCTCTGGAAACACCATATATTTT,CASRDPSRAFSGNTIYF
TRBJ2-5,TRBV7-2,-,-,TGTGCCAGCAGCTTCCGTGGGGGGGCGAGAGAGACCCAGTACTTC,CASSFRGGARETQYF
TRBJ2-2,TRBV18,-,-,TGTGCCAGCTCACCATCTGGCTTTAACACCGGGGAGCTGTTTTTT,CASSPSGFNTGELFF
TRBJ2-2,TRBV28,-,TRBD1,TGTGCCAGCAGTCCGGGACAGGGGGTCGGGGAGCTGTTTTTT,CASSPGQGVGELFF
TRBJ2-1,TRBV18,-,-,TGTGCCAGCTCATTCTCTTTCTCCTACAATGAGCAGTTCTTC,CASSFSFSYNEQFF
TRBJ2-7,TRBV29-1,once,TRBD1,TGCAGCGTTTTGGGGACAGGGACCTACGAGCAGTACTTC,CSVLGTGTYEQYF
TRBJ2-1,TRBV27,-,TRBD1,TGTGCCAGCAAGAATTTCCGGGACAGACCCTACAATGAGCAGTTCTTC,CASKNFRDRPYNEQFF
TRBJ1-1,TRBV7-9,-,-,TGTGCCAGCAGCTTAATGGCAGGGGACACTGAAGCTTTCTTT,CASSLMAGDTEAFF
TRBJ2-1,TRBV14,-,TRBD2,TGTGCCAGCAGCCAAGTTCCCCTAACTAGCGGGGGATGGACTGAGCAGTTCTTC,CASSQVPLTSGGWTEQFF
TRBJ2-6,TRBV4-2,-,TRBD1,TGTGCCAGCAGCCAAGAGCCCCTGCGACAGGGGTCCTCTGGGGCCAACGTCCTGACTTTC,CASSQEPLRQGSSGANVLTF
TRBJ2-7,TRBV7-9,-,-,TGTGCCAGCAGCTTTGCCGGAATCACAGGGGAGCAGTACTTC,CASSFAGITGEQYF
TRBJ2-6,TRBV19,-,-,TGTGCCAGTAGTACAGAAGTTTCGGCCATCTCTGGGGCCAACGTCCTGACTTTC,CASSTEVSAISGANVLTF
TRBJ2-2,TRBV28,-,-,TGTGCCAGCAGTTTAGCCGGGACTTCGAACACCGGGGAGCTGTTTTTT,CASSLAGTSNTGELFF
TRBJ2-7,TRBV28,-,-,TGTGCCAGCAGTTTTGAGGGGCTCACCTACGAGCAGTACTTC,CASSFEGLTYEQYF
TRBJ1-4,TRBV5-1,-,-,TGCGCCAGCAGCTTCTCCGAGTATGCAGGAAAACTGTTTTTT,CASSFSEYAGKLFF
TRBJ2-7,TRBV18,-,TRBD1,TGTGCCAGCTCACCAGGGACAGATCCCGAGCAGTACTTC,CASSPGTDPEQYF
TRBJ1-5,TRBV21-1,-,-,TGTGCCAGCAGCCAACGGGGACAGCCTAATCAGCCCCAGCATTTT,CASSQRGQPNQPQHF
TRBJ1-1,TRBV5-1,-,TRBD1,TGCGCCAGCAGCCTGCGGGCAGGGGGGGACACTGAAGCTTTCTTT,CASSLRAGGDTEAFF
TRBJ2-7,TRBV28,-,-,TGTGCCACCCTGCCAGCAGTTTCGTACTTGCGCTCTAGCTACGAGCAGTACTTC,CATLPAVSYLRSSYEQYF
TRBJ1-2,TRBV6-4,-,-,TGTGCCACCAGACAGGAGCATAACTATGGCTACACCTTC,CATRQEHNYGYTF
TRBJ1-1,TRBV7-9,-,-,TGTGCCAGCAGCTCCGCAGGGGTGAACACTGAAGCTTTCTTT,CASSSAGVNTEAFF
TRBJ2-7,TRBV2,-,TRBD2,TGTGCCAGCAGTGGGGGACTAGCGGGAGGGGTAACCTACGAGCAGTACTTC,CASSGGLAGGVTYEQYF
TRBJ2-3,TRBV5-4,-,TRBD2,TGTGCCAGCAGCTCGGGACTAGCGGGAGGCACAGATACGCAGTATTTT,CASSSGLAGGTDTQYF
TRBJ2-5,TRBV30,-,-,TGTGCCTGGAGGTTAGCGGTGGGAGAGACCCAGTACTTC,CAWRLAVGETQYF
TRBJ1-1,TRBV7-2,once,TRBD1,TGTGCCAGCAGCTTAGGACAGGGGAACACTGAAGCTTTCTTT,CASSLGQGNTEAFF
TRBJ1-2,TRBV7-2,-,TRBD1,TGTGCCAGCAGCCTTGACAGGGTGGATGGCTACACCTTC,CASSLDRVDGYTF
TRBJ2-1,TRBV5-3,-,TRBD2,TGTGCCAGAAGCTTGTTAGCCGGGACTAGCGGGAGGAAGCAGTTCTTC,CARSLLAGTSGRKQFF
TRBJ1-4,TRBV15,-,-,TGTGCCACCAGCAGACCACAGCGACATAATGAAAAACTGTTTTTT,CATSRPQRHNEKLFF
TRBJ1-5,TRBV7-9,-,-,TGTGCCAGCAGTCAGACAGAATACAATCAGCCCCAGCATTTT,CASSQTEYNQPQHF
TRBJ2-6,TRBV7-6,-,-,TGTGCCAGCAGCCCCGGGACGGGCCCTTCCGGGGCCAACGTCCTGACTTTC,CASSPGTGPSGANVLTF
TRBJ2-7,TRBV30,-,-,TGTGCCTGGAGTGTACAACCCTACGAGCAGTACTTC,CAWSVQPYEQYF
TRBJ2-3,TRBV5-4,-,-,TGTGCCAGCAGCTCAAGGACAGATACGCAGTATTTT,CASSSRTDTQYF
TRBJ1-5,TRBV29-1,-,-,TGCAGCGTTGACTCGGGGGTGGGTCAGCCCCAGCATTTT,CSVDSGVGQPQHF
TRBJ2-4,TRBV4-1,-,-,TGCGCCAGCAGCCAAGACCTTTCCGGGACTCGGATCCTAGCCAAAAACATTCAGTACTTC,CASSQDLSGTRILAKNIQYF
TRBJ1-3,TRBV29-1,-,-,TGCAGCGTTGCGATCTCTGGAAACACCATATATTTT,CSVAISGNTIYF
TRBJ2-7,TRBV6-6,-,-,TGTGCCAGCACCCCAGGGCCGGAGACCGCCTACGAGCAGTACTTC,CASTPGPETAYEQYF
TRBJ2-7,TRBV7-1,-,TRBD2,TGTGCCAGCAGTTGGACTAGCGGGAGGCCCACCGAGCAGTACTTC,CASSWTSGRPTEQYF
TRBJ1-5,TRBV4-1,-,-,TGCGCCAGCAGCCAAGATTTCTCGAGGGACTATCAGCCCCAGCATTTT,CASSQDFSRDYQPQHF
TRBJ2-7,TRBV7-2,-,TRBD2,TGTGCCAGCAGCACGAGGACTAGCGGGATCAACGAGCAGTACTTC,CASSTRTSGINEQYF
TRBJ1-6,TRBV27,once,-,TGTGCCAGCAGTTTAGGCCAACCACTTTATAATTCACCCCTCCACTTT,CASSLGQPLYNSPLHF
TRBJ1-3,TRBV2,once,TRBD1,TGTGCCAGCAGTCTATGGACAGGGTCTGGAAACACCATATATTTT,CASSLWTGSGNTIYF
TRBJ1-4,TRBV29-1,-,-,TGCAGCGTTACACTCCCGACTGGGAAACTGTTTTTT,CSVTLPTGKLFF
TRBJ2-5,TRBV2,-,-,TGTGCCAGCAGTGGACGCCAGGAGACCCAGTACTTC,CASSGRQETQYF
TRBJ1-1,TRBV7-3,-,TRBD1,TGTGCCAGCAGCCCCGCCGGAGGGGGCGCCGACACTGAAGCTTTCTTT,CASSPAGGGADTEAFF
TRBJ2-7,TRBV5-1,-,-,TGCGCCAGCAGCTTGGAGCACGGACTTACGCAGCAGTACTTC,CASSLEHGLTQQYF
TRBJ2-7,TRBV14,-,-,TGTGCCAGCAGCCAAGAGAGGGGCTACGAGCAGTACTTC,CASSQERGYEQYF
TRBJ1-2,TRBV7-8,-,-,TGTGCCAGCAGCGGGAGGGACCTCCTAGCCCTGGAGGAGGGCTACACCTTC,CASSGRDLLALEEGYTF
TRBJ1-4,TRBV11-2,-,-,TGTGCCAGCAGCTTAGTTGGCAGCCTAAATAATGAAAAACTGTTTTTT,CASSLVGSLNNEKLFF
TRBJ2-7,TRBV5-4,-,TRBD2,TGTGCCAGCAGCTTGGGTGGGCGGGAGAGTTCCTACGAGCAGTACTTC,CASSLGGRESSYEQYF